This T cell receptor beta chain was sequenced during a study of OX40 agonist ivuxolimab in advanced cancers. Looking at the study overall: Melanoma, hepatocellular carcinoma, head and neck or renal cell cancer occurred in dose-escalation patients.

The V gene end was trimmed by 2 bases and the J gene end by 10 bases; junction bases not matched to a gene: 4. Germline values: CDR1 KGHSH, CDR2 LQKENI. The CDR3 extends over 14 amino acids. Repertoires were generated with immunoSEQ multiplex PCR, while TCRdb's copy carries only in-frame clones and drops some. The sample holds over 55,000 clones, 84% seen once. Blood samples were obtained at baseline, cycle 4 day 1, and cycle 7 day 1. The receptor comes from an adult with an advanced solid tumor such as melanoma, head and neck, liver or kidney cancer. The sequenced sample was CD4+ or CD8+ T cells sorted from blood, obtained in a trial of the OX40 agonist ivuxolimab. This sequence joins TRBV18 and TRBJ1-6, with 8 bases lining up with TRBD1. For the CDR3, the DNA is TGTGCCAGCTCACCAGGACAGGGTTTATCACCCCTCCACTTT. Its protein product is CASSPGQGLSPLHF.